These 14 T cell receptor beta chains share one sample of origin, sequenced in a study of radiation and T cells in renal cell carcinoma. This table comes from immunoSEQ multiplex PCR, and its TCRdb copy is limited to in-frame clones, with some not included. The repertoire holds around 75,000 clones, with 82% as singletons. The time point: blood 2 weeks post-SBRT. Treatment here: 15 Gy SBRT to primary tumor, nephrectomy 4 weeks later. The material was blood, obtained from a patient whose treatment included radiotherapy and nephrectomy. The receptors were sampled from a man aged 60 to 75 with renal cell carcinoma.

The genes are TRBV5-5 and TRBJ2-5; 8 nucleotides align to TRBD1. Per the germline V gene, CDR1 is SGHKS and CDR2 is YYEKEE (reference sequence). The CDR3 sequence is 15 residues long. The V and J ends lost 0 bases and 3 bases, in that order; junction bases with no gene match: 4. CDR3 sequence: CASSLVGQDEETQYF. The DNA for the CDR3 is TGTGCCAGCAGCTTGGTGGGACAGGACGAAGAGACCCAGTACTTC. Full variable domain (rest looked up from reference TRBV5-5 and TRBJ2-5): DAGVTQSPTHLIKTRGQQVTLRCSPISGHKSVSWYQQVLGQGPQFIFQYYEKEERGRGNFPDRFSARQFPNYSSELNVNALLLGDSALYLCASSLVGQDEETQYFGPGTRLLVL.

In its sample, this clone was seen once. The chain combines TRBV5-1 with TRBJ1-4; D remains ambiguous. This CDR3 spans 13 amino acids. The germline V and J ends were trimmed by 0 bases and 4 bases, with 4 bases remaining between them. In germline, CDR1 is SGHRS, CDR2 YFSETQ. Here the CDR3 DNA reads TGCGCCAGCAGCTTGGAAGATAATGAAAAACTGTTTTTT. It translates to CASSLEDNEKLFF.

The chain links TRBV6-1 to TRBJ2-1; D may be TRBD2 (6 bases). CDR1 and CDR2 (germline): MNHNS, SASEGT. This CDR3 has 14 residues. Trimming removed 7 bases from V and 6 bases from J, with 16 bases in between. As DNA, the CDR3 is TGTGCCAGCAAACCGGGAGCCCAAGGCAATGAGCAGTTCTTC. This sequence encodes CASKPGAQGNEQFF.

The chain has TRBV5-1 and TRBJ2-5, with 10 positions matching TRBD2. CDR3 size: 15 residues. The germline gives CDR1 SGHRS, CDR2 YFSETQ. Trimming at V came to 0 bases and at J to 5 bases, leaving 4 bases not matched to a gene. The CDR3 nucleotides read TGCGCCAGCAGCTTGGTACTAGCGGGGCGGGAGACCCAGTACTTC. As protein: CASSLVLAGRETQYF.

The chain is built from TRBV6-5 and TRBJ2-5; no definite D call. CDR1 and CDR2 (germline): MNHEY, SVGAGI. Trimming took 0 bases from V and 4 from J, leaving 15 bases between them. The CDR3 runs 16 residues. This CDR3 is CASSYSNRGIGETQYF. Written as DNA, the CDR3 is TGTGCCAGCAGTTACTCGAATAGAGGAATAGGAGAGACCCAGTACTTC.

This chain links TRBV28 with TRBJ2-2; unclear D gene. The CDR3 covers 13 residues. Per germline, CDR1 MDHEN and CDR2 SYDVKM. With 2 bases removed from V and 5 bases from J, the gap between germline ends came to 6 bases. CDR3 sequence: CASSLTRTGELFF. CDR3 in DNA: TGTGCCAGCAGTTTAACCAGGACCGGGGAGCTGTTTTTT.

The gene calls are TRBV28 and TRBJ2-5; no definite D call. The CDR3 spans 12 residues. Trimming removed 3 bases from V and 5 bases from J, with 7 bases in between. In germline, CDR1 is MDHEN, CDR2 SYDVKM. CDR3 bases: TGTGCCAGCAGTTTCGGGTTGGAGACCCAGTACTTC. Its protein product is CASSFGLETQYF.

The V call is TRBV6-1, the J call TRBJ2-3; 11 bases agree with TRBD2. Germline lookup yields CDR1 MNHNS and CDR2 SASEGT. The CDR3 spans 16 residues. V lost 2 bases, J lost 5 bases, and 6 bases stayed unmatched. The CDR3 is CASSELLAGVGDTQYF. CDR3 bases: TGTGCCAGCAGTGAATTACTAGCGGGGGTGGGAGATACGCAGTATTTT.

The chain combines TRBV7-7 with TRBJ2-5; 8 nucleotides agree with TRBD2. V was pared by 4 bases and J by 4 bases, with 8 bases of the junction left unmatched. The CDR3 has 15 amino acids. Germline V CDR1 and CDR2: SSHAT, FNYEAQ (reference sequence). CDR3 DNA: TGTGCCAGCAGCTCCGGCGGGGGGCGACGAGAGACCCAGTACTTC. Translation gives CASSSGGGRRETQYF.

The chain couples TRBV18 to TRBJ2-3, with a weak D call TRBD2 (6 bases). The germline V and J ends were trimmed by 2 bases and 0 bases, with 6 bases remaining between them. Looked up from germline, CDR1 is KGHSH and CDR2 is LQKENI. The CDR3 runs 14 residues. The CDR3 coding sequence is TGTGCCAGCTCACCAGGGAGGAGCACAGATACGCAGTATTTT. It specifies CASSPGRSTDTQYF. Filled out from reference TRBV18 and TRBJ2-3, the complete variable domain reads NAGVMQNPRHLVRRRGQEARLRCSPMKGHSHVYWYRQLPEEGLKFMVYLQKENIIDESGMPKERFSAEFPKEGPSILRIQQVVRGDSAAYFCASSPGRSTDTQYFGPGTRLTVL.

This clone is a singleton in its sample. This chain connects TRBV6-1 to TRBJ1-3; possibly TRBD1 for D (6 bases). CDR1 is MNHNS, CDR2 SASEGT, per germline. This CDR3 comprises 15 residues. V was cut by 1 base and J by 2 bases, with 9 bases left in between. The CDR3 protein is CASSEGQGPGNTIYF. The CDR3 coding sequence is TGTGCCAGCAGTGAAGGCCAGGGGCCTGGAAACACCATATATTTT.

The chain couples TRBV5-6 to TRBJ2-1, with 12 bases aligning to TRBD1. V shed 2 bases, J shed 5 bases, and the junction held 5 bases outside the gene matches. The CDR3 is made up of 16 amino acids. Germline assignment: CDR1 SGHDT and CDR2 YYEEEE. CDR3 residues: CASSFPGTGGHNEQFF. The CDR3, as DNA: TGTGCCAGCAGCTTCCCCGGGACAGGGGGCCACAATGAGCAGTTCTTC.

The V gene is TRBV6-5, the J gene TRBJ2-1; unclear D gene. The CDR3 consists of 14 residues. The germline gives CDR1 MNHEY, CDR2 SVGAGI. V shed 8 bases and J shed 4 bases, with 15 bases lying between them. CDR3 in amino acids: CASRDPLGYNEQFF. CDR3 sequence (DNA): TGTGCCAGCCGAGACCCCCTTGGTTACAATGAGCAGTTCTTC.

This clone has more than one count but fewer than ten. The chain links TRBV19 to TRBJ1-3, with D tentatively TRBD1 (6 bases). The CDR3 contains 17 residues. Trimming took off 3 bases at V and 0 bases at J, with 15 bases between the two ends. The V gene's germline CDR1 is LNHDA and CDR2 SQIVND (reference sequence). In nucleotides, the CDR3 is TGTGCCAGTAGTATGATGAGGGGGACGAGCTCTGGAAACACCATATATTTT. Translation gives CASSMMRGTSSGNTIYF.